This TCR beta chain derives from a study of T cell responses to AZD1222 COVID-19 vaccine. The germline V gene has CDR1 MNHEY and CDR2 SMNVEV (reference sequence). Unmatched junction bases numbered 4, after V lost 5 bases and J lost 6 bases. The CDR3 covers 13 residues. General study findings and limits: The study found Spike-specific TCR breadth and depth rose after two AZD1222 doses. Unmutated regions of variants are reportedly targeted by nearly half of spike-specific TCRs.

Remarks on this clone: Its antigen is not identified.

The assay was immunoSEQ multiplex PCR, and TCRdb's table has in-frame clones only and misses some. The table includes about 120,000 clones, about 89% detected once. Sample: peripheral blood, taken on day 0 of AZD1222 vaccination. The J gene is TRBJ2-5, the V gene TRBV27; 9 positions agree with TRBD1. This sequence originates from an adult in good health. CDR3 in DNA: TGTGCCAGCAGTCTGACAGGGGGAAAGACCCAGTACTTC. This translates into CASSLTGGKTQYF.